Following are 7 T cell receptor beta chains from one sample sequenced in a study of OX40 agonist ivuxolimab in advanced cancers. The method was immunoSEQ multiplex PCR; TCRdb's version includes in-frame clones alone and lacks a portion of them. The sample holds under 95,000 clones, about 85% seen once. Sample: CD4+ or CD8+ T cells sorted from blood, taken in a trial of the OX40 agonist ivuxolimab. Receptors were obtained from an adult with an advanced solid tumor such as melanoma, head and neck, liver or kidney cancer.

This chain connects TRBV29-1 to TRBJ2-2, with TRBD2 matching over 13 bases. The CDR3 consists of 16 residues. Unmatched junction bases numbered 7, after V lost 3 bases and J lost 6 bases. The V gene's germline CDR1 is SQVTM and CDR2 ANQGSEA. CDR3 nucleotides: TGCAGCGTTGAGAATCCAACTAGCGGGAGGGCCGGGGAGCTGTTTTTT. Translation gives CSVENPTSGRAGELFF.

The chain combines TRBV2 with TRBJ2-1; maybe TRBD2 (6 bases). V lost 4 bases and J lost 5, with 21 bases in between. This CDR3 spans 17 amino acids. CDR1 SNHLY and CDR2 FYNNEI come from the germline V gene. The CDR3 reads CASSVGGPGSENNEQFF. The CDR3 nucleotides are TGTGCCAGCAGTGTTGGCGGGCCCGGGAGTGAGAACAATGAGCAGTTCTTC.

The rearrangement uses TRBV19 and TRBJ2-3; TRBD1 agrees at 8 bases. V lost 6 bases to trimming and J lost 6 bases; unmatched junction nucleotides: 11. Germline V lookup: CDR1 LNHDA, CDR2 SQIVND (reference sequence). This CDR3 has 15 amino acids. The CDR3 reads CASSPQGAAKDTQYF. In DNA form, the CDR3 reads TGTGCCAGTAGCCCTCAGGGGGCGGCTAAGGATACGCAGTATTTT.

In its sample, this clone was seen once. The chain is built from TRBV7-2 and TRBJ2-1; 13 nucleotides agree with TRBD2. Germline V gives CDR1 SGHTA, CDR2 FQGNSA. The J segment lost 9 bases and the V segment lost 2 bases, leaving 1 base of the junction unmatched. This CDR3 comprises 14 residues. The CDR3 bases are TGTGCCAGCAGCTTAACTAGCGGGAGGGTTGAGCAGTTCTTC. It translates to CASSLTSGRVEQFF.

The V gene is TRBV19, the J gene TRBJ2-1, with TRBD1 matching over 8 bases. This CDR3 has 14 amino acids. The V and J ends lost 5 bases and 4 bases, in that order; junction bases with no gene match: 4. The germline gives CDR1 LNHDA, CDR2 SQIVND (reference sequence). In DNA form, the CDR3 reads TGTGCCAGTAGTCCCCGACAGGGGTACAATGAGCAGTTCTTC. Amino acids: CASSPRQGYNEQFF. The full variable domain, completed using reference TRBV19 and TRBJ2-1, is DGGITQSPKYLFRKEGQNVTLSCEQNLNHDAMYWYRQDPGQGLRLIYYSQIVNDFQKGDIAEGYSVSREKKESFPLTVTSAQKNPTAFYLCASSPRQGYNEQFFGPGTRLTVL.

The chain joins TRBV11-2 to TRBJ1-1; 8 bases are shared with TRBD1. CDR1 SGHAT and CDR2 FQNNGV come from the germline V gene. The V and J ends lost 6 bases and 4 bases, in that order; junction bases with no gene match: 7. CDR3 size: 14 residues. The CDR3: CASSRQGLATEAFF. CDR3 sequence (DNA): TGTGCCAGCAGTCGACAGGGGTTGGCCACTGAAGCTTTCTTT.

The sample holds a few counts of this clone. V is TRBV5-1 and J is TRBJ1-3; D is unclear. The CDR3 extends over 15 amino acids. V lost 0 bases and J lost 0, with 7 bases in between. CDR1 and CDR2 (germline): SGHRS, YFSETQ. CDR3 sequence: CASSLGASSGNTIYF. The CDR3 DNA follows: TGCGCCAGCAGCTTGGGAGCGAGCTCTGGAAACACCATATATTTT.